This record looks at one T cell receptor (beta chain) sequence and its context. Its antigen is unknown. Donors were healthy HIV-negative adults without recently reported acute infections or vaccinations. Deep was the level at which the assay was run. Measured with immunoSEQ multiplex PCR; TCRdb has only the in-frame clones, and not every one. The table shows millions of clones, with roughly nine tenths occurring only once. The data derive from a study of shared clonotypes between healthy human individuals. Regarding the study as a whole: What naive subsets generally showed was a larger estimated richness than memory subsets showed. Donor clonotype sharing was expected to depend on sequencing depth.

CDR3 length: 17 residues. In germline, CDR1 is LNHNV, CDR2 YYDKDF (reference sequence). The V gene is TRBV15, the J gene TRBJ2-5; D is possibly TRBD1 (7 bases). TRBJ2-7 explains the end of the DNA better; the J call may be wrong. The sample consisted of naive CD4+ T cells sorted from blood. The subset denotes: CD45RA+ positively selected. The clonotype was recovered from a man between 18 and 29 years old in good health. In DNA form, the CDR3 reads TGTGCCACCAGCAGCCCGAGGGGGGCTCAGGGGGCCTACGAGCAGTACTTC. Protein: CATSSPRGAQGAYEQYF.